These 17 T cell receptor beta chains share one sample of origin, sequenced in a study of T-cell memory formation after mild COVID-19. TCRdb called the 5' RACE reads again in MiXCR, with one record for every CDR3 protein. Of some 290,000 distinct CDR3 sequences listed, 15% to 20% are singletons. Sequencing used PBMCs or a T cell subset sorted from them (not recorded which). Source of these receptors: a man between 18 and 35 years old who had mild COVID-19 (a few samples of this study predate the infection). Cell type and time point are not known.

This clonotype showed up just a few times. The chain recombines TRBV7-2 with TRBJ2-1; possibly TRBD2 for D (7 bases). V was trimmed by 5 bases and J by 4 bases, leaving 15 bases between them. CDR3 length: 15 residues. From germline, CDR1 is SGHTA and CDR2 FQGNSA. The CDR3 DNA is TGTGCCAGCAGCCGCGGGGGCGGGAAATACAATGAGCAGTTCTTC. Its translation is CASSRGGGKYNEQFF.

The chain couples TRBV28 to TRBJ1-6; unclear D gene. Germline V gene sequence: CDR1 MDHEN, CDR2 SYDVKM. The CDR3 covers 14 residues. The V gene lost 7 bases and the J gene lost 7 bases, with 14 bases spanning the gap. CDR3 protein: CASNAPNLNSPLHF. The CDR3, as DNA: TGTGCCAGCAACGCTCCCAACCTGAATTCACCCCTCCACTTT.

This clonotype was observed a few times. The rearrangement links TRBV7-8 to TRBJ2-1; 8 nucleotides align to TRBD1. The germline V gene has CDR1 SGHVS and CDR2 FQNEAQ. V gave up 8 bases and J gave up 9 bases; unmatched junction bases: 12. CDR3 length equals 14 residues. The CDR3 spells CASGSGQGGGEQFF. CDR3 sequence (DNA): TGTGCCAGCGGCAGCGGACAGGGAGGAGGTGAGCAGTTCTTC. The full variable domain, rest sourced from reference TRBV7-8 and TRBJ2-1, is GAGVSQSPRYKVAKRGQDVALRCDPISGHVSLFWYQQALGQGPEFLTYFQNEAQLDKSGLPSDRFFAERPEGSVSTLKIQRTQQEDSAVYLCASGSGQGGGEQFFGPGTRLTVL.

V usage is TRBV11-2 and J usage is TRBJ2-1; D not resolved. The V gene lost 6 bases and the J gene lost 6 bases, with 9 bases spanning the gap. Germline V CDR1 and CDR2: SGHAT, FQNNGV. The CDR3 length is 12 residues. CDR3 nucleotide sequence: TGTGCCAGCAGTCCTGATTTCAATGAGCAGTTCTTC. It translates to CASSPDFNEQFF.

V is TRBV5-1 and J is TRBJ2-2; 8 nucleotides line up with TRBD1. After removal of 3 bases from V and 5 bases from J, the junction contained 6 bases not matched to a gene. This CDR3 has 15 residues. Germline CDR1 and CDR2: SGHRS and YFSETQ. The CDR3 DNA sequence: TGCGCCAGCAGCTCCCAGGGGGCGGGGACCGGGGAGCTGTTTTTT. Translation gives CASSSQGAGTGELFF.

The J gene is TRBJ2-3, the V gene TRBV19; 8 bases are a match to TRBD2. Germline CDR1 LNHDA, CDR2 SQIVND (reference sequence). V gave up 4 bases and J gave up 2 bases; unmatched junction bases: 5. CDR3 length equals 15 residues. The CDR3 DNA reads as TGTGCCAGTAGTAAAGCGGGGGTTTTCACAGATACGCAGTATTTT. Amino acids: CASSKAGVFTDTQYF.

The chain recombines TRBV6-6 with TRBJ2-3; 7 bases align to TRBD1. This CDR3 has 14 residues. CDR1 MNHNY and CDR2 SVGAGI come from the germline V gene (reference sequence). Trimming took 2 bases from V and 6 from J; bases not matched to a gene: 5. Written as DNA, the CDR3 is TGTGCCAGCAGTTACGGCAGGGGGTCGGATACGCAGTATTTT. It is translated as CASSYGRGSDTQYF.

V is TRBV6-2 or TRBV6-3 and J is TRBJ1-4; D perhaps matches TRBD1 (5 bases). CDR3 length equals 16 residues. The germline V gene has CDR1 MNHEY and CDR2 SVGEGT. Trimming removed 6 bases from V and 2 bases from J, with 16 bases in between. In DNA form, the CDR3 reads TGTGCCAGCAGCCGCGCCGGGACGGGGACTAATGAAAAACTGTTTTTT. The encoded protein is CASSRAGTGTNEKLFF.

This clonotype occurred a few times. The chain carries TRBV19 and TRBJ2-5, with 7 bases lining up with TRBD2. V lost 10 bases and J lost 2; bases outside the gene matches: 7. This CDR3 contains 13 residues. Germline V CDR1 and CDR2: LNHDA, SQIVND (reference sequence). As DNA, the CDR3 is TGTGCCACCCGGGACTATAGACAAGAGACCCAGTACTTC. Amino acids: CATRDYRQETQYF.

CDR3 amino acids: CASSVNKETQYF. CDR3 coding DNA: TGTGCCAGCAGTGTGAATAAAGAGACCCAGTACTTC. The chain joins TRBV2 to TRBJ2-5; D remains ambiguous. Germline CDR1 is SNHLY and CDR2 is FYNNEI. Trimming shortened V by 4 bases and J by 3 bases, and 6 bases separated the two germline ends. The CDR3 runs 12 residues.

This clonotype was seen a few times. The J gene is TRBJ2-2, the V gene TRBV7-3; the D is unclear. This CDR3 region has 16 residues. V was pared by 1 base and J by 1 base, with 10 bases between. The germline gives CDR1 SGHTA, CDR2 FQGTGA. DNA of the CDR3: TGTGCCAGCAGCTTAAGGCACAGAAGGAACACCGGGGAGCTGTTTTTT. Its protein is CASSLRHRRNTGELFF.

The chain has TRBV5-1 and TRBJ2-3; TRBD2 matches at 10 bases. Germline V gene sequence: CDR1 SGHRS, CDR2 YFSETQ. The junction had 3 bases not matched to a gene; V was cut back by 0 bases and J by 2 bases. CDR3 length equals 16 residues. This CDR3 is CASSLATSGATDTQYF. The CDR3 DNA reads as TGCGCCAGCAGCTTGGCCACTAGCGGGGCCACAGATACGCAGTATTTT.

The rearrangement uses TRBV4-3 and TRBJ2-7; 11 nucleotides match TRBD1. J lost 6 bases, V lost 3 bases, and 4 bases had no gene match. The CDR3 has 14 amino acids. Germline V gives CDR1 LGHNA, CDR2 YSLEER. CDR3 sequence reads: CASSHSGTGGEQYF. In DNA, the CDR3 is TGCGCCAGCAGCCACAGCGGGACAGGGGGCGAGCAGTACTTC.

This clonotype was detected a few times. The V call is TRBV11-2, the J call TRBJ2-2; D gene uncertain. V dropped 1 base and J dropped 0 bases, with 3 bases sitting between them. The CDR3 has 14 amino acids. Germline V gene sequence: CDR1 SGHAT, CDR2 FQNNGV. CDR3 sequence (DNA): TGTGCCAGCAGCTTAGCCACGAACACCGGGGAGCTGTTTTTT. It codes for CASSLATNTGELFF.

V gene TRBV28 combines with J gene TRBJ2-7; 9 bases line up with TRBD1. Germline trimming cut 8 bases from V and 7 bases from J; bases unmatched to any gene: 15. Germline V gene sequence: CDR1 MDHEN, CDR2 SYDVKM. The CDR3 spans 15 residues. As DNA, the CDR3 is TGTGCCAGCGGACTACCGGGACAGGGTTTGAAAGAGCAGTACGTC. It specifies CASGLPGQGLKEQYV.

Only a few counts were recorded for this clonotype. This rearrangement joins TRBV7-2 to TRBJ1-4; a weak D match, TRBD1 (6 bases). V lost 5 bases and J 8 bases, leaving 24 bases between the germline ends. Germline loops: CDR1 SGHTA, CDR2 FQGNSA. This CDR3 comprises 17 residues. CDR3 protein: CASSIWGPRGLSEKLFF. CDR3 nucleotide sequence: TGTGCCAGCAGCATTTGGGGGCCACGAGGTTTGTCGGAAAAACTGTTTTTT.

In its sample, this clonotype was seen a few times. The chain combines TRBV28 with TRBJ2-3; 13 bases fit TRBD2. CDR3 length: 17 residues. V gave up 3 bases and J gave up 2 bases; unmatched junction bases: 5. CDR1 and CDR2 (germline): MDHEN, SYDVKM. The CDR3 DNA reads as TGTGCCAGCAGTTTCCAGACTAGCGGGGGGCCCACAGATACGCAGTATTTT. Amino acid sequence: CASSFQTSGGPTDTQYF.